This entry describes one T cell receptor beta chain. The antigen remains undetermined. This sample stems from a study of blood T cells in healthy people across ages. Study outcomes and limitations: Roughly linear age-related decline in beta diversity appeared, significant by age approximately 41. Conclusively comparing naive with antigen-experienced cells was impossible with unsorted PBMCs. Across samples, TCR beta diversity tracked strongly with naive T cell percentage.

A J-beta primer mix and a sample-barcoded 5' primer were used in a second PCR of about 7 to 12 cycles. Every cDNA was tagged by a template-switch adaptor with 12 random nucleotides. TCRdb ran MiXCR on the 5' RACE reads and lists one entry per CDR3 protein. The sample lists some 1,800,000 distinct CDR3 sequences, around 42% occurring once. Source material: blood. This receptor was taken from a human donor in good health.

The CDR3 loop is CASSHLKRGGTYEQFF. In nucleotides, the CDR3 is TGTGCCAGCAGCCATCTCAAGCGGGGGGGGACCTACGAGCAGTTCTTC. V gene TRBV3-1 combines with J gene TRBJ2-1; TRBD2 agrees at 10 bases. The CDR3 has 16 residues. CDR1 LGHDT and CDR2 YNNKEL come from the germline V gene (reference sequence). V dropped 3 bases and J dropped 10; count of bases not matched to a gene: 12.